This T cell receptor (beta chain) came from a study of siplizumab effects on memory and regulatory T cells. Study-level points and caveats: Contribution to the alloresponse seemed major for naive T cells, which also seemed more diverse than memory cells.

The CDR3 consists of 15 residues. Germline loops: CDR1 GTSNPN, CDR2 SVGIG (reference sequence). V gave up 1 base and J gave up 4 bases; unmatched junction bases: 7. This clone has just one count. Its specificity is unknown. Libraries were prepared by immunoSEQ multiplex PCR; TCRdb keeps only in-frame clonotypes and omits some of them. Of about 100,000 clones in the sample, roughly 91% were seen once. The sequence came from a human donor in good health. The chain is built from TRBV30 and TRBJ2-1, with 7 bases matching TRBD2. The sequenced material came from non-Treg CD4+ T cells sorted from blood. CDR3 nucleotide sequence: TGTGCCTGGAGTGCCAGTAGCGGGCAATACAATGAGCAGTTCTTC. Its protein is CAWSASSGQYNEQFF.